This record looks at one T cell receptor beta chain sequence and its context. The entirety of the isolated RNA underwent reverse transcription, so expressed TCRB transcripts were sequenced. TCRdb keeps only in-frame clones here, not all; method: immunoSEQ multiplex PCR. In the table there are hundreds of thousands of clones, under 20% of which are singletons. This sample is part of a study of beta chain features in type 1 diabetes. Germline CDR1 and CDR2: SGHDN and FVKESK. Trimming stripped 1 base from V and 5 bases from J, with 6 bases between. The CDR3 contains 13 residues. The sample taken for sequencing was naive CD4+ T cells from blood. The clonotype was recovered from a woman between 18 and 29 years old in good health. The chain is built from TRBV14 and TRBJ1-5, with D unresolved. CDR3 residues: CASSQGVYQPQHF. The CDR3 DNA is TGTGCCAGCAGCCAAGGCGTGTATCAGCCCCAGCATTTT.